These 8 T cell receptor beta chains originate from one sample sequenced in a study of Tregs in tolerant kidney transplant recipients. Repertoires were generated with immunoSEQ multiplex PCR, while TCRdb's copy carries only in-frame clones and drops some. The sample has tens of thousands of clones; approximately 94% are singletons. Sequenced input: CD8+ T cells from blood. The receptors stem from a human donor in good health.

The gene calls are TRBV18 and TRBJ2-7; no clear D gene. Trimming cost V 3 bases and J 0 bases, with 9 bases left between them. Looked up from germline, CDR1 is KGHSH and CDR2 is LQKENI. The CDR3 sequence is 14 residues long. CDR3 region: CASSPGYDSYEQYF. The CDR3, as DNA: TGTGCCAGCTCACCGGGCTACGACTCCTACGAGCAGTACTTC. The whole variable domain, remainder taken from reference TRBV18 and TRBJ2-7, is NAGVMQNPRHLVRRRGQEARLRCSPMKGHSHVYWYRQLPEEGLKFMVYLQKENIIDESGMPKERFSAEFPKEGPSILRIQQVVRGDSAAYFCASSPGYDSYEQYFGPGTRLTVT.

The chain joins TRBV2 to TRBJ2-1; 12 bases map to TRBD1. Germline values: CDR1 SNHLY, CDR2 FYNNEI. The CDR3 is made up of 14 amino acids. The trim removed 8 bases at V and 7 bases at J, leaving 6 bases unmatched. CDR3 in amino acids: CASLGTGGINEQFF. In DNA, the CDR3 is TGTGCCAGCTTGGGGACAGGGGGCATTAATGAGCAGTTCTTC. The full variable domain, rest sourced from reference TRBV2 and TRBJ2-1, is EPEVTQTPSHQVTQMGQEVILRCVPISNHLYFYWYRQILGQKVEFLVSFYNNEISEKSEIFDDQFSVERPDGSNFTLKIRSTKLEDSAMYFCASLGTGGINEQFFGPGTRLTVL.

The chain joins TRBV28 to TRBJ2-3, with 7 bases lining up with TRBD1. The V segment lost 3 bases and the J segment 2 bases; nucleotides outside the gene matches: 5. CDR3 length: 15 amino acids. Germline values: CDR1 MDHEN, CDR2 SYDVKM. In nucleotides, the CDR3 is TGTGCCAGCAGTTTCGTCGGGACAGCCACAGATACGCAGTATTTT. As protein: CASSFVGTATDTQYF.

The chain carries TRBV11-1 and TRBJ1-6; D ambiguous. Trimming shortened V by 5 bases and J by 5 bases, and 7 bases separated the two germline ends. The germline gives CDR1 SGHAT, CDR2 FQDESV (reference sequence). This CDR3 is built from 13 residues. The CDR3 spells CASSPTNNSPLHF. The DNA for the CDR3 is TGTGCCAGCAGCCCAACCAATAATTCACCCCTCCACTTT.

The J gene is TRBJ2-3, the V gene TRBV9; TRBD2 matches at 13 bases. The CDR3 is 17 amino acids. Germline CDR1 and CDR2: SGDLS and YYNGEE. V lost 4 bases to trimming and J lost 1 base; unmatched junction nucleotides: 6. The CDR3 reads CASSREGLAGGTDTQYF. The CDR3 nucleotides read TGTGCCAGCAGCAGAGAAGGACTAGCGGGAGGCACAGATACGCAGTATTTT.

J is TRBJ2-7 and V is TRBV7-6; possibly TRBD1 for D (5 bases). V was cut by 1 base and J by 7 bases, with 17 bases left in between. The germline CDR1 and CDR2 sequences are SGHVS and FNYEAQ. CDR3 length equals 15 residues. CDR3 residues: CASSLVMGPWTEQYF. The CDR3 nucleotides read TGTGCCAGCAGCTTAGTCATGGGGCCTTGGACGGAGCAGTACTTC.

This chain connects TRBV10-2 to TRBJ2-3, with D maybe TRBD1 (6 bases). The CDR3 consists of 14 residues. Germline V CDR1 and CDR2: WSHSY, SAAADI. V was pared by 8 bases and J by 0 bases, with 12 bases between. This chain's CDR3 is CASSGQLSTDTQYF. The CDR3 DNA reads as TGCGCCAGCTCCGGACAGCTTAGCACAGATACGCAGTATTTT.

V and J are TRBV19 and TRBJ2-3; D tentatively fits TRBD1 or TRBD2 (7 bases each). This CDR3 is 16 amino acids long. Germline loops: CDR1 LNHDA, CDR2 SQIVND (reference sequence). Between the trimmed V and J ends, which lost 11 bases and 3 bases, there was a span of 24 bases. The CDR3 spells CACQGGVGPRTDTQYF. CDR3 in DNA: TGTGCCTGCCAGGGGGGGGTCGGTCCGCGGACAGATACGCAGTATTTT.